The rows below give T cell receptor beta chains drawn from one sample of a study of human T cells and chemical hapten exposure. TCRdb re-called the RACE reads with MiXCR, one entry per CDR3 protein. The sample comprises under 45,000 distinct CDR3 sequences, around a tenth of which are singletons, and 27% rests with the top ten. Sequencing was performed on whole blood, taken in connection with sensitization to the hapten diphenylcyclopropenone (DPC). Receptors originate from a man aged 45-65 years with alopecia areata. Some clones in this sample may be carry-over from other donors' samples. The CDR3 runs from the conserved cysteine through the conserved F or W. D genes are given only for firm matches. Size values are once, few and many counts, or a class for expanded clones, and some rows have none.

TRBJ2-5	TRBV5-1	TRBD2	many	CASSQRTSGETQYF	TGCGCCAGCAGCCAACGGACTAGCGGAGAGACCCAGTACTTC
TRBJ2-3	TRBV5-4	NA	few	CASSLEQVDTQYF	TGTGCCAGCAGCTTAGAGCAGGTAGATACGCAGTATTTT
TRBJ2-5	TRBV10-3	NA	once	CAIRPGPGETQYF	TGTGCCATCAGGCCGGGGCCGGGGGAGACCCAGTACTTC
TRBJ1-3	TRBV10-3	NA	NA	CAIRGSGNTIYF	TGTGCCATCAGGGGCTCTGGAAACACCATATATTTT
TRBJ2-7	TRBV12-3/TRBV12-4	NA	NA	CASSFRGLRYEQYF	TGTGCCAGCAGTTTCCGGGGGCTGCGCTACGAGCAGTACTTC
TRBJ1-5	TRBV19	NA	few	CASSPPSGNQPQHF	TGTGCCAGTAGCCCCCCGAGTGGCAATCAGCCCCAGCATTTT
TRBJ2-3	TRBV7-3	TRBD2	many	CASTLGGRADTQYF	TGTGCCAGCACCCTTGGCGGGAGGGCAGATACGCAGTATTTT
TRBJ2-5	TRBV11-2	NA	NA	CASSLFGGGETQYF	TGTGCCAGCAGCCTCTTCGGAGGGGGGGAGACCCAGTACTTC
TRBJ2-5	TRBV28	NA	few	CASSLWKGEPYQETQYF	TGTGCCAGCAGTTTATGGAAGGGGGAGCCTTACCAAGAGACCCAGTACTTC
TRBJ2-3	TRBV29-1	NA	many	CSVPIAEDTQYF	TGCAGCGTTCCAATCGCGGAAGATACGCAGTATTTT
TRBJ2-3	TRBV20-1	TRBD2	few	CSASSTSGASTDTQYF	TGCAGTGCTTCCTCGACTAGCGGAGCTAGCACAGATACGCAGTATTTT
TRBJ1-4	TRBV29-1	NA	few	CSVVGQNNDEKLFF	TGCAGCGTTGTCGGACAGAACAATGATGAAAAACTGTTTTTT
TRBJ1-4	TRBV6-2/TRBV6-3	NA	many	CASRQDSHGKLFF	TGTGCCAGCAGACAGGATTCTCATGGAAAACTGTTTTTT
TRBJ1-4	TRBV7-8	TRBD1	NA	CVSSQGTGPNEKLFF	TGTGTCAGCAGCCAGGGGACAGGGCCTAATGAAAAACTGTTTTTT
TRBJ2-7	TRBV7-2	NA	NA	CASSFFGPIYEQYF	TGTGCCAGCAGCTTCTTCGGGCCGATCTACGAGCAGTACTTC
TRBJ1-1	TRBV18	TRBD1	NA	CASSLDRVNTEAFF	TGTGCCAGCTCACTCGACAGGGTTAACACTGAAGCTTTCTTT